Below are 26 T cell receptor beta chains sequenced from a single sample in a study of long-term antiretroviral therapy in people with HIV. Survey-level resolution applied to immunoSEQ assay v3.0. Some clones are missing from TCRdb's copy, which holds only in-frame ones; the method was immunoSEQ multiplex PCR. This repertoire shows 20,000 to 25,000 clones, approximately 82% found once; its top ten account for 8.1%. This specimen consisted of unsorted PBMCs, obtained at the start of antiretroviral therapy. These receptor sequences come from a man between 50 and 59 years old with HIV.

The chain has TRBV7-9 and TRBJ2-5; tentatively, D is TRBD1 (5 bases). The CDR3 is 14 residues long. Germline V gives CDR1 SEHNR, CDR2 FQNEAQ (reference sequence). Trimming removed 5 bases from V and 5 bases from J, with 15 bases in between. CDR3 sequence: CASSPGHGDETQYF. The CDR3 DNA reads as TGTGCCAGCAGCCCTGGACACGGCGATGAGACCCAGTACTTC. Supplemented by reference TRBV7-9 and TRBJ2-5, the full variable domain reads DTGVSQNPRHKITKRGQNVTFRCDPISEHNRLYWYRQTLGQGPEFLTYFQNEAQLEKSRLLSDRFSAERPKGSFSTLEIQRTEQGDSAMYLCASSPGHGDETQYFGPGTRLLVL.

J is TRBJ2-7 and V is TRBV7-9; D unclear. Germline CDR1 is SEHNR and CDR2 is FQNEAQ (reference sequence). This CDR3 comprises 13 residues. Between the trimmed V and J ends, which lost 0 bases and 0 bases, there was a span of 3 bases. This CDR3 reads CASSLAGSYEQYF. For the CDR3, the DNA is TGTGCCAGCAGCTTAGCTGGCTCCTACGAGCAGTACTTC.

This chain uses TRBV19 with TRBJ2-3; 8 bases align to TRBD1. CDR1 LNHDA and CDR2 SQIVND come from the germline V gene (reference sequence). This CDR3 contains 14 residues. V was clipped by 6 bases and J by 2 bases; unmatched bases: 4. In nucleotides, the CDR3 is TGTGCCAGTAGCAGGACAGGGAACACAGATACGCAGTATTTT. Amino acids: CASSRTGNTDTQYF. The full variable domain, completed using reference TRBV19 and TRBJ2-3, is DGGITQSPKYLFRKEGQNVTLSCEQNLNHDAMYWYRQDPGQGLRLIYYSQIVNDFQKGDIAEGYSVSREKKESFPLTVTSAQKNPTAFYLCASSRTGNTDTQYFGPGTRLTVL.

CDR3 loop: CASCPQSSYEQYF. The CDR3 DNA sequence: TGTGCCAGCTGTCCCCAGTCTTCCTACGAGCAGTACTTC. The chain combines TRBV28 with TRBJ2-7; D is unclear. V gave up 8 bases and J gave up 1 base, with 12 bases separating them. The CDR3 has 13 amino acids. Germline lookup yields CDR1 MDHEN and CDR2 SYDVKM. Complete variable domain (other parts from reference TRBV28 and TRBJ2-7): DVKVTQSSRYLVKRTGEKVFLECVQDMDHENMFWYRQDPGLGLRLIYFSYDVKMKEKGDIPEGYSVSREKKERFSLILESASTNQTSMYLCASCPQSSYEQYFGPGTRLTVT.

The V gene is TRBV11-2, the J gene TRBJ1-2; D uncertain. Trimming left V 5 bases short and J 7 bases short, with 11 bases between. This CDR3 region has 12 residues. Germline-derived CDR1 and CDR2 are SGHAT and FQNNGV. In nucleotides, the CDR3 is TGTGCCAGCAGCCGATCGACGGCTGGCTACACCTTC. Its protein product is CASSRSTAGYTF.

This clone was counted once. The chain employs TRBV28 and TRBJ2-1; 7 nucleotides match TRBD1. J was trimmed by 8 bases and V by 5 bases; bases with no gene match: 15. This CDR3 has 16 residues. Germline CDR1 and CDR2: MDHEN and SYDVKM. This chain's CDR3 is CASSVLPGQNMDEQFF. In DNA, the CDR3 is TGTGCCAGCAGTGTACTTCCGGGACAGAATATGGATGAGCAGTTCTTC.

The chain recombines TRBV7-2 with TRBJ1-5, with TRBD1 as a possible D gene (5 bases). The V gene's germline CDR1 is SGHTA and CDR2 FQGNSA. The V end lost 4 bases, the J end lost 7 bases, and 14 bases lay between the germline ends. The length of the CDR3 is 14 residues. The CDR3 region is CASSSSPGWQPQHF. The CDR3 nucleotides are TGTGCCAGCAGCTCCAGCCCAGGGTGGCAGCCCCAGCATTTT.

The chain recombines TRBV29-1 with TRBJ2-5; D is undetermined. Germline assignment: CDR1 SQVTM and CDR2 ANQGSEA. The CDR3 sequence is 12 residues long. V lost 2 bases to trimming and J lost 2 bases, with 6 bases between them. This chain's CDR3 is CSVEYLQETQYF. The CDR3 DNA follows: TGCAGCGTTGAATATCTGCAAGAGACCCAGTACTTC.

The gene calls are TRBV6-5 and TRBJ2-1, with D uncertain. Germline values: CDR1 MNHEY, CDR2 SVGAGI. V lost 1 base and J 0 bases, leaving 10 bases between the germline ends. This CDR3 spans 16 amino acids. CDR3: CASSYLRGRSYNEQFF. CDR3 bases: TGTGCCAGCAGTTACTTACGCGGACGCTCCTACAATGAGCAGTTCTTC.

This sequence joins TRBV5-1 and TRBJ2-1; D call uncertain. V was pared by 4 bases and J by 0 bases, with 11 bases between. The germline CDR1 and CDR2 sequences are SGHRS and YFSETQ. This CDR3 region has 15 residues. CDR3 bases: TGCGCCAGCAGCCTGACTCCTCCCTCCTACAATGAGCAGTTCTTC. Protein sequence: CASSLTPPSYNEQFF.

V and J are TRBV30 and TRBJ2-7, with 9 bases matching TRBD1. J lost 5 bases, V lost 1 base, and 0 bases had no gene match. Germline CDR1 GTSNPN, CDR2 SVGIG (reference sequence). This CDR3 has 12 amino acids. In nucleotides, the CDR3 is TGTGCCTGGAGTGGGACAGGGGACGAGCAGTACTTC. Its translation is CAWSGTGDEQYF.

J is TRBJ1-1 and V is TRBV27, with no clear D. Germline CDR1 reads MNHEY; CDR2 reads SMNVEV (reference sequence). V lost 0 bases to trimming and J lost 0 bases, with 8 bases between them. The CDR3 has 15 amino acids. CDR3 bases: TGTGCCAGCAGTTTATCAGGAGGGCTGAACACTGAAGCTTTCTTT. Translated: CASSLSGGLNTEAFF.

J is TRBJ1-2 and V is TRBV28; 9 nucleotides align to TRBD1. The CDR3 spans 14 residues. V trimming: 6 bases; J trimming: 5 bases; junction bases outside the gene matches: 7. Germline CDR1 MDHEN, CDR2 SYDVKM. Here the CDR3 DNA reads TGTGCCAGCAGCCGCGGGACAGGGTTTTATGGCTACACCTTC. Its translation is CASSRGTGFYGYTF.

The chain links TRBV5-1 to TRBJ1-2; no reliable D call. The germline V gene has CDR1 SGHRS and CDR2 YFSETQ. This CDR3 contains 17 residues. V dropped 0 bases and J dropped 4 bases, with 19 bases sitting between them. Written as DNA, the CDR3 is TGCGCCAGCAGCTTGGTCCCCGCGCGACGGGGTTCCTATGGCTACACCTTC. Amino acid sequence: CASSLVPARRGSYGYTF.

The chain couples TRBV28 to TRBJ2-7; TRBD2 might be the D (5 bases). V lost 1 base and J lost 9, with 10 bases in between. The CDR3 runs 12 residues. Germline assignment: CDR1 MDHEN and CDR2 SYDVKM. The CDR3 DNA follows: TGTGCCAGCAGTTTATACCTAGAGGGGCAGTACTTC. Residues: CASSLYLEGQYF.

CDR3 protein: CASSGSGQGLETQYF. The CDR3 DNA reads as TGTGCCAGCAGTGGTTCGGGACAGGGCTTGGAGACCCAGTACTTC. This chain connects TRBV28 to TRBJ2-5; 9 bases map to TRBD1. Germline CDR1 and CDR2: MDHEN and SYDVKM. This CDR3 is 15 amino acids long. V shed 5 bases, J shed 5 bases, and the junction held 9 bases outside the gene matches.

J is TRBJ1-4 and V is TRBV7-9; weak D call: TRBD1 (5 bases). The germline V gene has CDR1 SEHNR and CDR2 FQNEAQ (reference sequence). Trimming took 5 bases from V and 6 from J, leaving 19 bases between them. This CDR3 spans 16 amino acids. Here the CDR3 reads CASSHYRPLPYEKLFF. The CDR3 DNA reads as TGTGCCAGCAGCCATTACAGGCCTCTCCCTTATGAAAAACTGTTTTTT.

This chain joins TRBV6-5 and TRBJ1-1; D unclear. The CDR3 consists of 14 residues. CDR1 and CDR2 from the germline V gene are MNHEY and SVGAGI. With 4 bases removed from V and 1 base from J, the gap between germline ends came to 10 bases. CDR3 DNA sequence: TGTGCCAGCAGTTTTGGCCCCTCGAACACTGAAGCTTTCTTT. This gives the protein CASSFGPSNTEAFF.

CDR3 coding DNA: TGTGCCAGCAGCGTAGAGGTTAGCGGGGGGCGGGAGACCCAGTACTTC. Residues: CASSVEVSGGRETQYF. The gene calls are TRBV9 and TRBJ2-5, with 10 positions matching TRBD2. CDR1 and CDR2 from the germline V gene are SGDLS and YYNGEE. The CDR3 length is 16 residues. V dropped 0 bases and J dropped 5; count of bases not matched to a gene: 7. Looking up the rest from reference TRBV9 and TRBJ2-5 gives the full variable domain: DSGVTQTPKHLITATGQRVTLRCSPRSGDLSVYWYQQSLDQGLQFLIQYYNGEERAKGNILERFSAQQFPDLHSELNLSSLELGDSALYFCASSVEVSGGRETQYFGPGTRLLVL.

The chain carries TRBV6-4 and TRBJ2-3; D is perhaps TRBD1 (6 bases). CDR1 and CDR2 (germline): MRHNA, SNTAGT. This CDR3 is 14 amino acids long. V dropped 2 bases and J dropped 4 bases, with 10 bases sitting between them. CDR3 residues: CASSDAGAPDTQYF. The CDR3 coding sequence is TGTGCCAGCAGTGACGCAGGGGCGCCAGATACGCAGTATTTT.

This chain joins TRBV13 and TRBJ1-4, with a tentative D call TRBD1 (6 bases). V gave up 0 bases and J gave up 11 bases, with 13 bases separating them. The CDR3 contains 14 residues. CDR1 and CDR2 from the germline V gene are PRHDT and FYEKMQ (reference sequence). The CDR3 DNA is TGTGCCAGCAGCTTAGGCCGGACAGCGGGTAAACTGTTTTTT. Protein sequence: CASSLGRTAGKLFF.

The V and J genes are TRBV7-9 and TRBJ1-1; no clear D gene. The CDR3 covers 14 residues. The germline V and J ends were trimmed by 5 bases and 4 bases, with 14 bases remaining between them. Per germline, CDR1 SEHNR and CDR2 FQNEAQ (reference sequence). The CDR3 DNA sequence: TGTGCCAGCAGCCGTGCAGCCCAAGGCACTGAAGCTTTCTTT. It translates to CASSRAAQGTEAFF.

The genes are TRBV19 and TRBJ1-1; D call uncertain. The germline gives CDR1 LNHDA, CDR2 SQIVND (reference sequence). The CDR3 runs 15 residues. V was trimmed by 7 bases and J by 3 bases, leaving 18 bases between them. CDR3 coding DNA: TGTGCCAGTACCCATGGTCTGAGGACCTACACTGAAGCTTTCTTT. Translated, it gives CASTHGLRTYTEAFF.

The chain employs TRBV29-1 and TRBJ1-2, with a weak D call TRBD1 (6 bases). Trimming removed 5 bases at V and 4 bases at J, with 26 bases between. The length of the CDR3 is 17 residues. CDR1 and CDR2 (germline): SQVTM, ANQGSEA. CDR3 bases: TGCAGCGTTTCCCCAAACAGGGAAGGGGCTGTTGGCTATGGCTACACCTTC. Translating it yields CSVSPNREGAVGYGYTF.

This clone has just one count. J is TRBJ2-7 and V is TRBV6-5, with D maybe TRBD2 (6 bases). The CDR3 extends over 14 amino acids. CDR1 and CDR2 (germline): MNHEY, SVGAGI. V lost 4 bases and J 5 bases, leaving 15 bases between the germline ends. The CDR3: CASSFLTRTNEQYF. The DNA of the CDR3 is TGTGCCAGCAGTTTTCTGACTAGGACAAACGAGCAGTACTTC.

This chain links TRBV19 with TRBJ1-2, with D perhaps matching TRBD1 (5 bases). The CDR3 is made up of 13 amino acids. Trimming stripped 4 bases from V and 10 bases from J, with 16 bases between. Germline V gene sequence: CDR1 LNHDA, CDR2 SQIVND (reference sequence). The DNA of the CDR3 is TGTGCCAGTAGTACCCTTGGGGCGGGATTCTACACCTTC. Amino acid sequence: CASSTLGAGFYTF.